The 18 T cell receptor beta chains listed next were all sequenced from one sample in a study of Ad26.COV2.S vaccination and SARS-CoV-2 variants. Regarding treatment: some 19 received Ad26.COV2.S at low or high dose, single or two shots; about five received placebo; per-sample allocation not given. Samples analyzed were those drawn on day 63 after the first vaccine or placebo injection. The data were produced by immunoSEQ multiplex PCR, yet TCRdb's version contains in-frame clones alone and is incomplete. The sample lists around 300,000 clones, roughly nine tenths seen once, with 5.5% in the top ten. Material: peripheral blood, obtained in a trial of Ad26.COV2.S vaccine versus placebo. The receptors stem from a person between 18 and 59 years old who received the Ad26.COV2.S COVID-19 vaccine or a placebo.

The chain links TRBV9 to TRBJ2-2, with D uncertain. The CDR3 is made up of 14 amino acids. CDR1 and CDR2 (germline): SGDLS, YYNGEE. V was cut by 0 bases and J by 4 bases, with 7 bases left in between. The DNA of the CDR3 is TGTGCCAGCAGCGTAGGGGATCGCACCGGGGAGCTGTTTTTT. It specifies CASSVGDRTGELFF. The full variable domain, in which reference TRBV9 and TRBJ2-2 provide the parts outside the CDR3, is DSGVTQTPKHLITATGQRVTLRCSPRSGDLSVYWYQQSLDQGLQFLIQYYNGEERAKGNILERFSAQQFPDLHSELNLSSLELGDSALYFCASSVGDRTGELFFGEGSRLTVL.

The rearrangement links TRBV19 to TRBJ2-3; D possibly matches TRBD1 or TRBD2 (5 bases each). The V and J ends lost 4 bases and 0 bases respectively, with 17 bases between them. There are 17 residues in the CDR3. Germline V gene lookup returns CDR1 LNHDA and CDR2 SQIVND (reference sequence). The CDR3 loop is CASSRNLRGYSTDTQYF. CDR3 DNA sequence: TGTGCCAGTAGTAGGAATTTGAGGGGCTACAGCACAGATACGCAGTATTTT.

This clone came up once. The chain recombines TRBV6-5 with TRBJ2-3; no clear D gene. The germline gives CDR1 MNHEY, CDR2 SVGAGI. The CDR3 extends over 14 amino acids. V shed 2 bases and J shed 0 bases, with 6 bases lying between them. The CDR3: CASSYRYSTDTQYF. The CDR3 DNA reads TGTGCCAGCAGTTACCGGTACAGCACAGATACGCAGTATTTT.

The rearrangement joins TRBV4-3 to TRBJ1-2, with TRBD1 as a possible D gene (5 bases). Germline V CDR1 and CDR2: LGHNA, YSLEER. The CDR3 totals 15 residues. With 0 bases removed from V and 5 bases from J, the gap between germline ends came to 13 bases. The chain's CDR3 is CASSQEEGKGYGYTF. The CDR3, as DNA: TGCGCCAGCAGCCAAGAGGAAGGGAAGGGGTATGGCTACACCTTC.

This chain uses TRBV6-5 with TRBJ2-3; 12 nucleotides match TRBD2. The CDR3 is 14 amino acids. Trimming took 7 bases from V and 6 from J; bases not matched to a gene: 5. CDR1 is MNHEY and CDR2 is SVGAGI in the germline V gene. In nucleotides, the CDR3 is TGTGCCAGCAATAGACTAGCGGGAGACGATACGCAGTATTTT. It encodes CASNRLAGDDTQYF.

The rearrangement uses TRBV18 and TRBJ2-3; 9 bases map to TRBD2. The CDR3 is 18 amino acids. The V segment lost 0 bases and the J segment 4 bases; nucleotides outside the gene matches: 11. Germline CDR1 and CDR2: KGHSH and LQKENI. In DNA, the CDR3 is TGTGCCAGCTCACCACCGCAGCGGGAGGCCCTAGTAGCAGATACGCAGTATTTT. It encodes CASSPPQREALVADTQYF. Based on the CDR3 plus reference TRBV18 and TRBJ2-3, the full variable domain is NAGVMQNPRHLVRRRGQEARLRCSPMKGHSHVYWYRQLPEEGLKFMVYLQKENIIDESGMPKERFSAEFPKEGPSILRIQQVVRGDSAAYFCASSPPQREALVADTQYFGPGTRLTVL.

The J gene is TRBJ1-2, the V gene TRBV25-1; perhaps TRBD1 as D (6 bases). V was cut by 4 bases and J by 6 bases, with 15 bases left in between. The CDR3 is made up of 14 amino acids. In germline, CDR1 is MGHDK, CDR2 SYGVNS. The DNA of the CDR3 is TGTGCCAGCAGTGGTTGGGACATTTCCAATGGCTACACCTTC. This translates into CASSGWDISNGYTF.

This clone was seen just once. Written as DNA, the CDR3 is TGTGCCTGGGTGAAATTGAACACTGAAGCTTTCTTT. Amino acids: CAWVKLNTEAFF. The rearrangement links TRBV30 to TRBJ1-1; D uncertain. The CDR3 contains 12 residues. Germline values: CDR1 GTSNPN, CDR2 SVGIG (reference sequence). Trimming shortened V by 5 bases and J by 0 bases, and 7 bases separated the two germline ends.

The V call is TRBV18, the J call TRBJ2-7; D may be TRBD2 (5 bases). The CDR3 has 15 residues. Germline V gene data show CDR1 as KGHSH and CDR2 as LQKENI. V lost 1 base and J lost 0, with 10 bases in between. DNA for the CDR3: TGTGCCAGCTCACCACTGGACTCGAGCTCCTACGAGCAGTACGTC. It specifies CASSPLDSSSYEQYV.

V and J are TRBV5-1 and TRBJ1-3; tentatively, D is TRBD1 (5 bases). The CDR3 is 16 amino acids. The V end was cut by 1 base, the J end by 0 bases, with 11 bases between. Germline values: CDR1 SGHRS, CDR2 YFSETQ. The CDR3 is CASSLSTDHSGNTIYF. DNA for the CDR3: TGCGCCAGCAGCTTGTCGACAGACCACTCTGGAAACACCATATATTTT.

The J gene is TRBJ2-7, the V gene TRBV6-5; TRBD2 matches at 8 bases. The V gene's germline CDR1 is MNHEY and CDR2 SVGAGI. The CDR3 length is 14 residues. Trimming cost V 6 bases and J 4 bases; bases outside gene matches: 8. In DNA form, the CDR3 reads TGTGCCAGCAGAGCGGTAGCGGGGTTATACGAGCAGTACTTC. Translation: CASRAVAGLYEQYF.

This clone was seen a few times. The chain joins TRBV7-9 to TRBJ1-5; D is ambiguous. The CDR3 runs to 12 residues. Germline CDR1 SEHNR, CDR2 FQNEAQ (reference sequence). The V gene lost 1 base and the J gene lost 9 bases, with 7 bases spanning the gap. CDR3 loop: CASSLVGGPQHF. The CDR3 coding sequence is TGTGCCAGCAGCTTAGTAGGCGGGCCCCAGCATTTT. Variable domain in full (rest from reference TRBV7-9 and TRBJ1-5): DTGVSQNPRHKITKRGQNVTFRCDPISEHNRLYWYRQTLGQGPEFLTYFQNEAQLEKSRLLSDRFSAERPKGSFSTLEIQRTEQGDSAMYLCASSLVGGPQHFGDGTRLSIL.

V is TRBV18 and J is TRBJ1-1; D possibly corresponds to TRBD1 (6 bases). The CDR3 is 14 residues long. Germline values: CDR1 KGHSH, CDR2 LQKENI. Trimming removed 3 bases from V and 3 bases from J, with 11 bases in between. Here the CDR3 DNA reads TGTGCCAGCTCACCCGGACAGTCACACACTGAAGCTTTCTTT. Translated, it gives CASSPGQSHTEAFF.

This clone occurred a few times. The chain uses TRBV7-2 and TRBJ2-2; D unresolved. Trimming removed 1 base at V and 4 bases at J, with 10 bases between. Germline V gene lookup returns CDR1 SGHTA and CDR2 FQGNSA. This CDR3 comprises 15 residues. In DNA, the CDR3 is TGTGCCAGCAGCTTAGTTCCCGGAGTCACCGGGGAGCTGTTTTTT. Translated: CASSLVPGVTGELFF. Supplemented by reference TRBV7-2 and TRBJ2-2, the full variable domain reads GAGVSQSPSNKVTEKGKDVELRCDPISGHTALYWYRQSLGQGLEFLIYFQGNSAPDKSGLPSDRFSAERTGGSVSTLTIQRTQQEDSAVYLCASSLVPGVTGELFFGEGSRLTVL.

The rearrangement links TRBV27 to TRBJ2-7; D is uncertain. Per the germline V gene, CDR1 is MNHEY and CDR2 is SMNVEV (reference sequence). Trimming left V 7 bases short and J 4 bases short, with 2 bases between. This CDR3 has 9 amino acids. This chain's CDR3 is CASNYEQYF. The CDR3 DNA reads TGTGCCAGCAATTACGAGCAGTACTTC.

The J gene is TRBJ1-1, the V gene TRBV5-1; TRBD1 matches at 8 bases. Trimming at V came to 2 bases and at J to 1 base, leaving 7 bases not matched to a gene. CDR1 and CDR2 (germline): SGHRS, YFSETQ. The CDR3 is made up of 16 amino acids. The CDR3 nucleotides read TGCGCCAGCAGCTTTTCCCCCGGGACAGGGAACACTGAAGCTTTCTTT. It specifies CASSFSPGTGNTEAFF.

The genes are TRBV4-1 and TRBJ1-3; perhaps TRBD1 as D (6 bases). V was trimmed by 1 base and J by 2 bases, leaving 12 bases between them. The germline CDR1 and CDR2 sequences are MGHRA and YSYEKL. The CDR3 is made up of 16 amino acids. The CDR3 DNA is TGCGCCAGCAGCCAAGCCACCGGGACAACTGGAAACACCATATATTTT. This encodes CASSQATGTTGNTIYF.

The V gene is TRBV6-2 or TRBV6-3, the J gene TRBJ1-1; a possible D gene is TRBD1 (5 bases). CDR3 length: 15 amino acids. Trimming stripped 4 bases from V and 4 bases from J, with 16 bases between. From germline, CDR1 is MNHEY and CDR2 SVGEGT. CDR3 DNA: TGTGCCAGCAGTTTCCGACAGACGAGTGGCACTGAAGCTTTCTTT. It specifies CASSFRQTSGTEAFF.